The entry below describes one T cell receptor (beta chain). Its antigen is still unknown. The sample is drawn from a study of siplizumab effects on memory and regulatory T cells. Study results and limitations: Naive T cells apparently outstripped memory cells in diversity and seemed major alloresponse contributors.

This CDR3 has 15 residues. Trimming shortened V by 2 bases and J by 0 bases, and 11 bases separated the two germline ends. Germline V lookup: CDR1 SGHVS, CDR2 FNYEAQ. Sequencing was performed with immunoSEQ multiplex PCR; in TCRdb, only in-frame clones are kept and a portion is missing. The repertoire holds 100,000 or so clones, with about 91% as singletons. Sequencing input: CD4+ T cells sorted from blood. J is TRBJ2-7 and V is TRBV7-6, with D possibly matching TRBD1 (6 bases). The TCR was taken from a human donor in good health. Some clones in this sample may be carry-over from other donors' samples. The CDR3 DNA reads TGTGCCAGCAGCTTAACGGGACAAAGCTCCTACGAGCAGTACTTC. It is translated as CASSLTGQSSYEQYF.